These 22 T cell receptor beta chains originate from one sample sequenced in a study of preoperative IRX-2 immunotherapy in early breast cancer (dated by TCRdb to about 2019). The intended sense of this specimen's treatment or condition label: preoperative locoregional IRX-2 cytokine immunotherapy. The library was obtained by the immunoSEQ multiplex PCR assay. TCRdb's version of the immuneACCESS table is confined to in-frame rearrangements and falls short of the full clone set. An unresolved V gene accounts for under half of the shortfall where checked; the remainder is of unknown origin. Here the sample has about 98,000 clones; around 86% occur a single time. The top ten clones comprise approximately 2% of the sample. This specimen was tumor tissue, taken after IRX-2 immunotherapy. All receptors come from a human donor with breast cancer.

The rearrangement uses TRBV5-1 and TRBJ2-2; the D gene could be TRBD1 or TRBD2 (5 bases each). The CDR3 spans 16 residues. The germline V gene encodes CDR1 SGHRS and CDR2 YFSETQ. Trimming pared 7 bases from V and 7 bases from J, leaving 23 bases between. Here the CDR3 DNA reads TGCGCCAGCTCCTCGACAAGCGGCAGGGCGGGCGGGGAGCTGTTTTTT. Its protein is CASSSTSGRAGGELFF.

The V and J genes are TRBV14 and TRBJ2-7; D may be TRBD1 (5 bases). With 4 bases removed from V and 4 bases from J, the gap between germline ends came to 20 bases. The CDR3 runs 16 residues. Germline V gene data show CDR1 as SGHDN and CDR2 as FVKESK. The CDR3 spells CASSLSIQGPPYEQYF. The CDR3, as DNA: TGTGCCAGCAGCCTTTCGATTCAGGGCCCCCCGTACGAGCAGTACTTC.

The chain uses TRBV30 and TRBJ2-1; D remains ambiguous. In germline, CDR1 is GTSNPN, CDR2 SVGIG (reference sequence). V lost 1 base and J lost 9, with 7 bases in between. This CDR3 has 11 residues. The CDR3 loop is CAWSGNGEQFF. In nucleotides, the CDR3 is TGTGCCTGGAGTGGTAACGGTGAGCAGTTCTTC.

This rearrangement joins TRBV29-1 to TRBJ2-5, with 8 bases fitting TRBD2. The CDR3 runs to 14 residues. Germline assignment: CDR1 SQVTM and CDR2 ANQGSEA. Trimming took 8 bases from V and 1 from J; bases not matched to a gene: 9. CDR3 sequence reads: CSLGGGATQETQYF. CDR3 DNA: TGCAGCCTCGGGGGGGGAGCCACCCAAGAGACCCAGTACTTC.

J is TRBJ1-4 and V is TRBV28; D is perhaps TRBD1 (6 bases). Germline V gene data show CDR1 as MDHEN and CDR2 as SYDVKM. Trimming shortened V by 4 bases and J by 6 bases, and 12 bases separated the two germline ends. The CDR3 totals 14 residues. In nucleotides, the CDR3 is TGTGCCAGCAGTTCCCAGGGGCTTGATGAAAAACTGTTTTTT. It translates to CASSSQGLDEKLFF.

V and J are TRBV5-1 and TRBJ1-2; possible D gene TRBD1, 6 bases. The CDR3 runs to 14 residues. Germline assignment: CDR1 SGHRS and CDR2 YFSETQ. V was shortened by 4 bases and J by 12 bases, with 22 bases between the two germline ends. This chain's CDR3 is CASSDPGQQSVHTF. CDR3 DNA: TGCGCCAGCAGCGACCCTGGACAGCAAAGTGTGCACACCTTC.

This sequence joins TRBV25-1 and TRBJ2-7; 9 nucleotides line up with TRBD1. Germline loops: CDR1 MGHDK, CDR2 SYGVNS. This CDR3 has 16 amino acids. Trimming removed 10 bases from V and 1 base from J; junction bases left unmatched: 14. CDR3 in DNA: TGTGCCACCGGACTGGGACAGGGTTTCAGATCCTACGAGCAGTACTTC. It translates to CATGLGQGFRSYEQYF.

The rearrangement joins TRBV6-7 to TRBJ2-1; D is uncertain. TRBV6-7 is flagged as an ORF with uncertain function. The CDR3 contains 11 residues. V was shortened by 6 bases and J by 7 bases, with 7 bases between the two germline ends. In DNA, the CDR3 is TGTGCCAGCAGCCTTTTTAATGAGCAGTTCTTC. This codes for CASSLFNEQFF.

Only one count was recorded for this clone. V usage is TRBV6-7 and J usage is TRBJ2-1, with 7 bases matching TRBD1. TRBV6-7 is recorded as an ORF, its role being uncertain. V lost 5 bases and J lost 0; bases outside the gene matches: 4. The CDR3 has 15 residues. Here the CDR3 DNA reads TGTGCCAGCAGTCTGAACAGGGGCTCCTACAATGAGCAGTTCTTC. Translating it yields CASSLNRGSYNEQFF.

The CDR3 DNA reads as TGTGCCAGTGCCGTCCGGGGACAGGTCGTCTCTGGGGCCAACGTCCTGACTTTC. This translates into CASAVRGQVVSGANVLTF. The chain is built from TRBV19 and TRBJ2-6; TRBD1 aligns across 8 bases. The CDR3 covers 18 residues. The junction had 12 bases not matched to a gene; V was cut back by 8 bases and J by 0 bases. Germline V gene lookup returns CDR1 LNHDA and CDR2 SQIVND (reference sequence).

The chain combines TRBV14 with TRBJ1-2, with 11 bases that match TRBD1. The junction had 11 bases not matched to a gene; V was cut back by 5 bases and J by 6 bases. Germline CDR1 and CDR2: SGHDN and FVKESK. CDR3 size: 16 residues. CDR3 DNA: TGTGCCAGCAGCGCGCCCGGGACAGGGGGAGGAGATGGCTACACCTTC. The encoded protein is CASSAPGTGGGDGYTF.

J is TRBJ1-2 and V is TRBV5-1; no definite D call. Germline-derived CDR1 and CDR2 are SGHRS and YFSETQ. The CDR3 runs 17 residues. V was clipped by 3 bases and J by 4 bases, with 22 bases between them. The CDR3 coding sequence is TGCGCCAGCAGCTCCGACCCCGATACAAACATTATCTATGGCTACACCTTC. It codes for CASSSDPDTNIIYGYTF. Using reference TRBV5-1 and TRBJ1-2 for the parts outside the CDR3, the full variable domain is KAGVTQTPRYLIKTRGQQVTLSCSPISGHRSVSWYQQTPGQGLQFLFEYFSETQRNKGNFPGRFSGRQFSNSRSEMNVSTLELGDSALYLCASSSDPDTNIIYGYTFGSGTRLTVV.

The chain joins TRBV19 to TRBJ2-7; 9 nucleotides align to TRBD1. This CDR3 is built from 14 residues. Per the germline V gene, CDR1 is LNHDA and CDR2 is SQIVND (reference sequence). V shed 5 bases and J 4 bases; nucleotides not matched to a gene: 6. CDR3 residues: CASSRFGTGYEQYF. The CDR3 nucleotides are TGTGCCAGTAGTCGGTTCGGGACAGGGTACGAGCAGTACTTC.

The chain is built from TRBV5-1 and TRBJ2-1; 7 positions agree with TRBD1. The junction had 8 bases not matched to a gene; V was cut back by 0 bases and J by 8 bases. The CDR3 covers 15 residues. Germline-derived CDR1 and CDR2 are SGHRS and YFSETQ. The chain's CDR3 is CASSLEGGLIYEQFF. The CDR3 DNA is TGCGCCAGCAGCTTGGAAGGGGGCCTCATTTATGAGCAGTTCTTC.

V gene TRBV10-2 combines with J gene TRBJ1-5; the D is unclear. Trimming stripped 0 bases from V and 4 bases from J, with 7 bases between. The CDR3 contains 14 residues. Germline-derived CDR1 and CDR2 are WSHSY and SAAADI. CDR3 region: CASSESSGNQPQHF. DNA for the CDR3: TGCGCCAGCAGTGAGTCGTCCGGGAATCAGCCCCAGCATTTT.

Regarding this clone: Relative to the germline gene, one junction end is altered; a read error may explain this. The rearrangement joins TRBV23-1 to TRBJ2-3, with D possibly matching TRBD2 (6 bases). TRBV23-1 is placed among ORFs of uncertain function. This CDR3 comprises 13 residues. CDR3 in amino acids: CASSFTSSDKQYF. CDR3 DNA sequence: TGCGCCAGCAGCTTCACTAGCTCTGATAAGCAGTATTTT.

This chain uses TRBV5-1 with TRBJ2-3; D gene uncertain. Trimming pared 3 bases from V and 0 bases from J, leaving 14 bases between. Germline V gene data show CDR1 as SGHRS and CDR2 as YFSETQ. The CDR3 runs to 16 residues. In DNA, the CDR3 is TGCGCCAGCAGCTACCGAGCCATCGTTAGCACAGATACGCAGTATTTT. This encodes CASSYRAIVSTDTQYF. Based on the CDR3 plus reference TRBV5-1 and TRBJ2-3, the full variable domain is KAGVTQTPRYLIKTRGQQVTLSCSPISGHRSVSWYQQTPGQGLQFLFEYFSETQRNKGNFPGRFSGRQFSNSRSEMNVSTLELGDSALYLCASSYRAIVSTDTQYFGPGTRLTVL.

This chain links TRBV19 with TRBJ1-2, with D perhaps matching TRBD1 (6 bases). The V and J ends lost 2 bases and 14 bases respectively, with 27 bases between them. Germline-derived CDR1 and CDR2 are LNHDA and SQIVND (reference sequence). The length of the CDR3 is 16 residues. Here the CDR3 DNA reads TGTGCCAGTAGTATACGCGCTTCTTGGACAGACAACTACTATACCTTC. It is translated as CASSIRASWTDNYYTF.

The chain couples TRBV14 to TRBJ2-7; D may be TRBD2 (6 bases). The CDR3 spans 14 residues. Germline V CDR1 and CDR2: SGHDN, FVKESK. Between the trimmed V and J ends, which lost 6 bases and 2 bases, there was a span of 14 bases. The CDR3 here is CASRLSGQTYEQYF. In DNA, the CDR3 is TGTGCCAGCAGACTTAGCGGCCAAACCTACGAGCAGTACTTC.

The V call is TRBV5-1, the J call TRBJ2-2; 8 nucleotides match TRBD1. J lost 5 bases, V lost 4 bases, and 13 bases had no gene match. The CDR3 sequence is 17 residues long. Germline V gene sequence: CDR1 SGHRS, CDR2 YFSETQ. CDR3 sequence (DNA): TGCGCCAGCAGCCCGAACCCGCGGGACAGGATGACCGGGGAGCTGTTTTTT. Residues: CASSPNPRDRMTGELFF.

J is TRBJ2-2 and V is TRBV11-3, with a possible D match to TRBD1 (6 bases). The V gene's germline CDR1 is SGHNT and CDR2 YENEEA. V gave up 1 base and J gave up 2 bases, with 14 bases separating them. This CDR3 is built from 17 residues. CDR3 protein: CASSLVWTAGNTGELFF. The CDR3 nucleotides are TGTGCCAGCAGCTTAGTCTGGACAGCTGGTAACACCGGGGAGCTGTTTTTT. The whole variable domain, filled in from reference TRBV11-3 and TRBJ2-2, reads EAGVVQSPRYKIIEKKQPVAFWCNPISGHNTLYWYLQNLGQGPELLIRYENEEAVDDSQLPKDRFSAERLKGVDSTLKIQPAELGDSAVYLCASSLVWTAGNTGELFFGEGSRLTVL.

J is TRBJ2-5 and V is TRBV29-1; possibly TRBD1 for D (7 bases). Per germline, CDR1 SQVTM and CDR2 ANQGSEA. The CDR3 is 12 residues long. V lost 5 bases to trimming and J lost 5 bases, with 12 bases between them. The CDR3 sequence: CSVKSGGETQYF. CDR3 nucleotide sequence: TGCAGCGTTAAGTCAGGGGGGGAGACCCAGTACTTC.